The T cell receptor (beta chain) under discussion was sequenced for a study of T cell repertoires in cytomegalovirus infection. TCRdb itself ran the reads through MiXCR, one entry per CDR3 protein. This sample carries a few hundred thousand distinct CDR3 sequences, roughly 34% of them seen once, and the ten largest clones take around an eighth. This CDR3 comprises 15 residues. Germline CDR1 is SGHTA and CDR2 is FQGNSA. Trimming cost V 4 bases and J 3 bases; bases outside gene matches: 9. About this clonotype itself: Its target is unknown.

This TCR was recovered from a human donor in good health (CMV status not recorded). Some clones in this sample may be carry-over from other donors' samples. The rearrangement links TRBV7-2 to TRBJ2-7; 7 bases agree with TRBD2. The sample here was cultured PBMCs, taken from culture after CMV antigen stimulation. In nucleotides, the CDR3 is TGTGCCAGCAGCTCCCTTTCCCTAGCGGTCTACGAGCAGTACTTC. This translates into CASSSLSLAVYEQYF.